This entry concerns a single T cell receptor beta chain. The sample belongs to a study of control samples from healthy donors and cancer patients. The CDR3 length is 14 residues. From germline, CDR1 is WNHNN and CDR2 SYGVQD (reference sequence). Trimming cost V 2 bases and J 1 base, with 7 bases left between them. Libraries were prepared by immunoSEQ multiplex PCR; TCRdb keeps only in-frame clonotypes and omits some of them. The sample has around 45,000 clones, roughly three quarters seen once. The chain joins TRBV10-1 to TRBJ2-3; D tentatively fits TRBD1 or TRBD2 (5 bases each). The sequenced sample was formalin-fixed, paraffin-embedded tissue. The receptor's source is a male donor with melanoma. The CDR3 protein is CASSETGRTDTQYF. CDR3 DNA sequence: TGCGCCAGCAGTGAGACGGGGCGCACAGATACGCAGTATTTT.